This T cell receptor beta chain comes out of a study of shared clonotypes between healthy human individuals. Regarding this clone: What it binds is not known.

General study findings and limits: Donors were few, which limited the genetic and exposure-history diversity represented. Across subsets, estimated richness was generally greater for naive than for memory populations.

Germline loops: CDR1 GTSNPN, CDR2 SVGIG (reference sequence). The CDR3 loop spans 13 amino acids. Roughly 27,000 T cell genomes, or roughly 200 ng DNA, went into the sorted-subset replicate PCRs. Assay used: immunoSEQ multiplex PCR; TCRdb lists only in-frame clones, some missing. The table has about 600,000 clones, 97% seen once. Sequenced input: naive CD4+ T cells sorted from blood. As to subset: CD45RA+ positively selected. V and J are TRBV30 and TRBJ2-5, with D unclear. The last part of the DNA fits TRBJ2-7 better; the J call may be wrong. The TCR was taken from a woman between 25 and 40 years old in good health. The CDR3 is CAWSVQLGIEQYF. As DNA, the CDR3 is TGTGCCTGGAGTGTACAGTTAGGAATCGAGCAGTACTTC.